This T cell receptor (beta chain) stems from a study of T cells in Graves' hyperthyroidism and ophthalmopathy. The wider study: Peripheral blood was collected at initial diagnosis, before any treatment. Study-wide points: Blood held most thyroid clonotypes expanded above 0.001 frequency.

This clonotype was counted many times. The target antigen is unknown. Recently diagnosed hyperthyroidism of less than 2 months' duration affected patients aged 18 to 65. Diagnostic decisions used clinical symptoms, serum thyroxine and TRAb, thyroid ultrasound and orbital computed tomography. TCR beta CDR3 sequences were amplified from RNA transcripts. The HTBI primer set was used in a first-round RT-PCR of the TCR CDR3. TCRdb reprocessed the multiplex PCR reads with MiXCR, giving one entry per CDR3 protein. Of 300,000 to 450,000 distinct CDR3 sequences in the sample, less than 20% are singletons; the top ten hold around 30%. V dropped 0 bases and J dropped 7 bases, with 12 bases sitting between them. The germline gives CDR1 SEHNR, CDR2 FQNEAQ (reference sequence). The CDR3 contains 14 residues.

J is TRBJ1-2 and V is TRBV7-9, with D uncertain. The sample comprised blood. This TCR was recovered from a woman under 30 with Graves' hyperthyroidism that later progressed to Graves' ophthalmopathy. The CDR3 loop is CASSLASSYPGYTF. The CDR3 bases are TGTGCCAGCAGCTTAGCTTCGAGCTACCCTGGCTACACCTTC.